This T cell receptor (beta chain) originates from a study of blood T cell repertoires in COVID-19 (dated by TCRdb to about 2020). About the study as a whole: The collaborator samples originated in the United States, Italy and Spain and spanned the acute and convalescent phases of COVID-19. Samples came from the ongoing ImmuneRACE study (first 160 participants) plus 1,254 subjects from 6 global collaborators. A de-identified subject ID, COVID-19 status, age in years and sex were almost always included in the sample metadata. HLA class I and class II types, where available, came from metadata supplied by the sample provider rather than from assay-based typing. The repertoires were released in a freely available public database meant as a resource for research on the immune response to SARS-CoV-2. Subjects who had been exposed to COVID-19, were actively infected with it, or had recovered from it provided the deeply sampled blood TCRbeta repertoires that made up the dataset. The material from the prospective study consisted of cDNA or gDNA derived from T cells, B-cell-depleted T cells, or PBMCs.

Collaborating institutions collected whole blood in K2EDTA tubes following their own protocols. Collaborator samples were shipped for TCRbeta analysis as frozen whole blood, isolated PBMCs, or DNA extracted from either sample type. TCRbeta CDR3 regions were amplified from genomic DNA using the immunoSEQ Assay, a bias-controlled multiplex PCR. Turning to the authors' computational methods: Nucleated cell counts per sample were estimated from amplification of reference gene primers within the assay. Sequence reads were collapsed and filtered to measure the absolute abundance of every unique TCRbeta CDR3 rearrangement. For each sample, productive Simpson clonality was calculated by taking the square root of Simpson's diversity index across productive rearrangements. What TCRdb holds here is the immuneACCESS table cut down to in-frame rearrangements. Part of the clones is not present; checked against another copy, under half of the missing clones reflect an unresolved V gene, and the others are unexplained. D and trimming come from the DNA, and the V and J calls and clone size come from that table. The sample has under 200,000 clones on record, 65% to 80% of them singletons. The ten top clones hold approximately 8% of the sample.

This clone turned up a few times. Its antigen is still unknown. Base qualities are not at hand, and no much larger clone is one base apart. What the research found in general, with its limitations: The quantity of clinical and demographic metadata differed by source and by participant and was supplied without curation.

The junction carries 17 bases between V and J, which are trimmed by 5 bases and 4 bases respectively. The germline V gene specifies KGHSH as CDR1 and LQKENI as CDR2. The CDR3 runs 15 residues from the cysteine to the phenylalanine. The read is trimmed to its CDR3 DNA, 45 bases read in frame from base 1. The receptor's source is a man aged 55 to 69 with acute or convalescent COVID-19. The chain joins TRBV18 to TRBJ1-2, with a weak D call of TRBD1 (5 bases match). The sample consisted of peripheral blood. The CDR3: CASSSRTGGVYGYTF. The DNA sequence is TGTGCCAGCTCAAGCCGGACGGGGGGGGTCTATGGCTACACCTTC.